The T cell receptor (beta chain) described here comes from a study of T cells in localized non-small cell lung cancer. Only a few counts were recorded for this clone. The antigen is undetermined. A read error may produce the germline difference seen at one junction end. The CDR3 spans 16 residues. Germline loops: CDR1 SSHAT, CDR2 FNYEAQ (reference sequence). Here immunoSEQ multiplex PCR was the method, and the copy in TCRdb shows in-frame clones only, minus some. The sample records some 32,000 clones, 90% to 95% being singletons. Study conclusions and caveats: Longer overall survival was linked to higher blood T cell density. Clonality of T cells reached its maximum in uninvolved adjacent lung, surpassing tumor. It remains possible that heterogeneity exists, since only one tumor region was sequenced.

Material: peripheral blood, obtained before any cancer treatment. The clonotype was recovered from a woman between 35 and 75 years old with stage I lung adenocarcinoma. The V call is TRBV7-7, the J call TRBJ2-1; 14 positions agree with TRBD2. CDR3: CASSPRTSGRSGEQFF. For the CDR3, the DNA is TGTGCTAGCAGCCCCCGGACTAGCGGGAGGAGCGGTGAGCAGTTCTTC.